Following are 9 T cell receptor beta chains from one sample sequenced in a study of tumor-infiltrating lymphocytes in primary liver carcinoma (dated by TCRdb to 2016 to 2017). Total RNA and DNA were co-extracted without cell sorting from around 20-30 mg of bulk tissue using the AllPrep DNA/RNA mini kit. Instrument on record: Illumina HiSeq 2500. A constant-region primer and ProtoScript II reverse transcriptase were used to reverse-transcribe TCRbeta-specific cDNA from roughly 0.5 ug total RNA. Construction of the TCRbeta libraries relied on three nested rounds of multiplex PCR, following a slightly modified ARM-PCR procedure. Multiplex TRBV1-TRBV30 forward primers and a Cbeta reverse primer were used in the first two PCR rounds, each of which was run for 10 to 11 cycles. TCRdb reran the public reads through fastp at Q25 and MiXCR, keeping productive beta chains. Rows with a matching CDR3 protein are joined into one entry that keeps the most common DNA and genes. The sample profile shows about 120,000 distinct CDR3 sequences; roughly three fifths of them were found once. In total, the top ten clones hold approximately 10% of the sample.

The sequencing input was liver tumor tissue from sampling region 1. In the paper's terms, the cell subset or site label means: tumor region T1, superior pole. These receptors came from a woman in her fifties or sixties with primary liver carcinoma and hepatitis B virus infection.

This clonotype was found many times. The chain employs TRBV13 and TRBJ2-7; TRBD2 agrees at 10 bases. CDR1 PRHDT and CDR2 FYEKMQ come from the germline V gene (reference sequence). V was clipped by 0 bases and J by 7 bases; unmatched bases: 3. CDR3 length: 14 amino acids. The CDR3 reads CASSLGLAGREQYF. The CDR3 nucleotides are TGTGCCAGCAGCTTAGGACTAGCGGGACGGGAGCAGTACTTC. Full variable domain (outside the CDR3, taken from reference TRBV13 and TRBJ2-7): AAGVIQSPRHLIKEKRETATLKCYPIPRHDTVYWYQQGPGQDPQFLISFYEKMQSDKGSIPDRFSAQQFSDYHSELNMSSLELGDSALYFCASSLGLAGREQYFGPGTRLTVT.

Worth noting for this clonotype: A much larger clone differs by one base, so this may be a read error. The chain uses TRBV6-6 and TRBJ2-2, with D perhaps matching TRBD2 (6 bases). Germline CDR1 reads MNHNY; CDR2 reads SVGAGI (reference sequence). The CDR3 consists of 14 residues. CDR3 loop: CTSSLGSGIRELFF. As DNA, the CDR3 is TGTACCAGCAGTTTGGGTAGCGGTATCCGGGAGCTGTTTTTT.

Turning to this clonotype: A read error may be the cause here, since a much bigger clone is one base away. The chain combines TRBV5-4 with TRBJ2-7; D not resolved. This CDR3 has 14 amino acids. Trimming removed 2 bases at V and 2 bases at J, with 11 bases between. Germline V CDR1 and CDR2: SGHNT, YYREEE (reference sequence). In DNA form, the CDR3 reads TGTGCCAGCAGCTTTGGCTGGGGTACCTACGAGCAGTACTTC. Its translation is CASSFGWGTYEQYF.

The chain combines TRBV7-9 with TRBJ2-3, with TRBD2 matching over 7 bases. This CDR3 is built from 12 residues. The V and J ends lost 6 bases and 7 bases, in that order; junction bases with no gene match: 4. The germline V gene encodes CDR1 SEHNR and CDR2 FQNEAQ (reference sequence). CDR3 protein: CASSLSGNTQYF. Here the CDR3 DNA reads TGTGCCAGCAGTTTGAGCGGGAATACGCAGTATTTT. The whole variable domain, filled in from reference TRBV7-9 and TRBJ2-3, reads DTGVSQNPRHKITKRGQNVTFRCDPISEHNRLYWYRQTLGQGPEFLTYFQNEAQLEKSRLLSDRFSAERPKGSFSTLEIQRTEQGDSAMYLCASSLSGNTQYFGPGTRLTVL.

The rearrangement joins TRBV5-1 to TRBJ2-2; a weak D match, TRBD2 (5 bases). Germline CDR1 and CDR2: SGHRS and YFSETQ. Trimming removed 6 bases from V and 3 bases from J, with 12 bases in between. This CDR3 region has 14 residues. The CDR3 sequence is CASNYLADTGELFF. The CDR3 DNA follows: TGCGCCAGCAACTATCTAGCCGACACCGGGGAGCTGTTTTTT.

With regard to this clonotype: The junction departs from the called germline gene at one end, perhaps through a read error. The chain is built from TRBV6-5 and TRBJ1-1; no clear D gene. Per the germline V gene, CDR1 is MNHEY and CDR2 is SVGAGI. The CDR3 sequence is 13 residues long. This CDR3 is CVSSYPGLSEAFF. The CDR3 DNA follows: TGTGTCAGCAGTTACCCCGGGTTGTCTGAAGCTTTCTTT.

The J gene is TRBJ2-2, the V gene TRBV28; TRBD2 agrees at 11 bases. This CDR3 spans 14 amino acids. Germline trimming cut 8 bases from V and 4 bases from J; bases unmatched to any gene: 3. Germline CDR1 reads MDHEN; CDR2 reads SYDVKM. In DNA, the CDR3 is TGTGCCAGCCAGGGGACTAGCGGCACCGGGGAGCTGTTTTTT. Translating gives CASQGTSGTGELFF.

Note on this clonotype: A much larger clone lies one base from this, so it may be a read error. This rearrangement joins TRBV4-2 to TRBJ1-1, with a possible D match to TRBD1 (6 bases). CDR1 and CDR2 (germline): LGHNA, YNFKEQ. The CDR3 is made up of 14 amino acids. The CDR3 spells CASSLKKWDTDAFF. The CDR3 DNA follows: TGTGCCAGCAGCCTGAAAAAATGGGACACTGATGCTTTCTTT.

The chain recombines TRBV29-1 with TRBJ2-3; 9 nucleotides agree with TRBD1. CDR1 SQVTM and CDR2 ANQGSEA come from the germline V gene. This CDR3 region has 17 residues. The CDR3 DNA reads as TGCAGTGCTGAGGGGCGGGGACAGGGAACAAGCACAGATACGCAGTATTTT. It yields the protein CSAEGRGQGTSTDTQYF.